Following are 10 T cell receptor beta chains from one sample sequenced in a study of blood T cell repertoires in COVID-19. TCRdb keeps only in-frame clones here, not all; method: immunoSEQ multiplex PCR. Found here are approximately 240,000 clones, approximately 84% of them singletons; the top ten hold around 3%. The material sequenced was peripheral blood. The receptors were sampled from a woman younger than 45 who had recovered from COVID-19.

The chain links TRBV18 to TRBJ2-2, with D possibly TRBD1 on 5 matching bases. There are 18 residues in the CDR3. V was clipped by 0 bases and J by 7 bases, with 21 bases between them. The germline gives CDR1 KGHSH, CDR2 LQKENI. The CDR3 region is CASSPPQSGPGRNGELFF. The CDR3 DNA is TGTGCCAGCTCACCACCACAATCAGGGCCCGGTCGGAACGGGGAGCTGTTTTTT.

The V and J genes are TRBV5-6 and TRBJ2-7; 8 bases fit TRBD2. Germline assignment: CDR1 SGHDT and CDR2 YYEEEE. There are 15 residues in the CDR3. The ends lost 4 bases at V and 4 bases at J; junction bases unmatched: 10. The CDR3 reads CASSPIAGYPYEQYF. In nucleotides, the CDR3 is TGTGCCAGCAGCCCCATAGCGGGGTACCCTTACGAGCAGTACTTC.

The V and J genes are TRBV28 and TRBJ2-7, with TRBD2 identical over 10 bases. The CDR3 contains 15 residues. Germline assignment: CDR1 MDHEN and CDR2 SYDVKM. V was clipped by 6 bases and J by 3 bases; unmatched bases: 8. CDR3 DNA: TGTGCCAGCAGAGATCCTGGGACTAGCGTCTACGAGCAGTACTTC. Encoded protein: CASRDPGTSVYEQYF.

The CDR3 DNA is TGTGCCAGCAGCCAAGCTTGGACTAGCGGGAGCCACGAGCAGTACTTC. It specifies CASSQAWTSGSHEQYF. The chain links TRBV3-1 (or the pseudogene TRBV3-2) to TRBJ2-7; 13 bases are shared with TRBD2. V lost 1 base to trimming and J lost 5 bases; unmatched junction nucleotides: 5. The V gene's germline CDR1 is LGHDT and CDR2 YNNKEL (reference sequence). The CDR3 contains 16 residues.

The CDR3 sequence: CASSSRAHGYTF. The DNA for the CDR3 is TGTGCCAGCAGTTCGAGGGCTCATGGCTACACCTTC. V is TRBV28 and J is TRBJ1-2; D is unclear. The CDR3 length is 12 residues. Trimming stripped 4 bases from V and 6 bases from J, with 9 bases between. Germline CDR1 MDHEN, CDR2 SYDVKM.

The chain carries TRBV19 and TRBJ1-1; 9 positions agree with TRBD1. Germline V gives CDR1 LNHDA, CDR2 SQIVND (reference sequence). This CDR3 comprises 14 residues. The ends lost 7 bases at V and 3 bases at J; junction bases unmatched: 6. This chain's CDR3 is CASNRGQGYTEAFF. CDR3 nucleotides: TGTGCCAGTAACAGAGGACAGGGGTACACTGAAGCTTTCTTT.

The chain employs TRBV5-4 and TRBJ2-3, with 11 bases lining up with TRBD2. The V gene's germline CDR1 is SGHNT and CDR2 YYREEE (reference sequence). Trimming removed 1 base from V and 5 bases from J; junction bases left unmatched: 6. The CDR3 length is 16 residues. The CDR3 spells CASSLLLAGAGDTQYF. The CDR3 DNA follows: TGTGCCAGCAGCTTGTTACTAGCGGGGGCGGGAGATACGCAGTATTTT.

J is TRBJ2-7 and V is TRBV28; D gene unclear. Trimming removed 7 bases from V and 2 bases from J, with 9 bases in between. The germline CDR1 and CDR2 sequences are MDHEN and SYDVKM. CDR3 size: 12 residues. The CDR3 spells CASMVEPYEQYF. CDR3 DNA: TGTGCCAGCATGGTGGAGCCCTACGAGCAGTACTTC. Full variable domain (rest looked up from reference TRBV28 and TRBJ2-7): DVKVTQSSRYLVKRTGEKVFLECVQDMDHENMFWYRQDPGLGLRLIYFSYDVKMKEKGDIPEGYSVSREKKERFSLILESASTNQTSMYLCASMVEPYEQYFGPGTRLTVT.

This clone showed up just a few times. The sample contains more than one DNA sequence encoding this CDR3. The chain has TRBV4-1 and TRBJ2-2; the match to TRBD2 covers 14 bases. Germline V gene lookup returns CDR1 MGHRA and CDR2 YSYEKL. The CDR3 loop spans 18 amino acids. V shed 1 base and J 5 bases; nucleotides not matched to a gene: 6. The CDR3 DNA is TGCGCCAGCAGCCAAGGGGGACTAGCGGGAGTCGGTACCGGGGAGCTGTTTTTT. Protein sequence: CASSQGGLAGVGTGELFF.

The count of this clone is one. This chain uses TRBV30 with TRBJ2-1; possibly TRBD2 for D (6 bases). Germline V CDR1 and CDR2: GTSNPN, SVGIG (reference sequence). The V gene lost 3 bases and the J gene lost 6 bases, with 15 bases spanning the gap. The CDR3 length is 14 residues. The CDR3 DNA follows: TGTGCCTGGAGGCCGAGCGGGCCCCTCAATGAGCAGTTCTTC. Its translation: CAWRPSGPLNEQFF.